The clone carrying this TCR beta chain has a count of ten or more. Its antigen is not identified. Unique molecular identifiers were built into the TCRbeta library. TCRdb used MiXCR to reprocess the PCR reads, holding one entry per CDR3 protein. The sample contains about 580,000 distinct CDR3 sequences, around 23% of which appear only once. This sample is part of a study of T-cell reconstitution after alpha-beta-depleted transplantation in children. Study-wide points: Once a year had passed after transplant, T-cell counts and diversity came mostly from newly produced T cells. Reports say that about two months after transplant, the alpha-beta T cells came out of several hundred graft clones that had expanded. Several patients had high TCRbeta diversity at day 60; it came from surviving recipient T cells and thymic progenitors.

The CDR3 spans 17 residues. V dropped 0 bases and J dropped 1 base, with 16 bases sitting between them. Looked up from germline, CDR1 is MGHDK and CDR2 is SYGVNS. This TCR derives from a boy in the first two years of life who had a stem cell transplant for acute myeloid leukemia, so the T cells may come from the graft donor. The chain joins TRBV25-1 to TRBJ2-7, with D perhaps TRBD1 (7 bases). The sample in question was PBMCs, mostly from graft donor cells, obtained 360 days after TCRalphabeta/CD19-depleted stem cell transplant. The CDR3 DNA sequence: TGTGCCAGCAGTGAATACCCAGCGGCAGGGGGGTCCTACGAGCAGTACTTC. This gives the protein CASSEYPAAGGSYEQYF.